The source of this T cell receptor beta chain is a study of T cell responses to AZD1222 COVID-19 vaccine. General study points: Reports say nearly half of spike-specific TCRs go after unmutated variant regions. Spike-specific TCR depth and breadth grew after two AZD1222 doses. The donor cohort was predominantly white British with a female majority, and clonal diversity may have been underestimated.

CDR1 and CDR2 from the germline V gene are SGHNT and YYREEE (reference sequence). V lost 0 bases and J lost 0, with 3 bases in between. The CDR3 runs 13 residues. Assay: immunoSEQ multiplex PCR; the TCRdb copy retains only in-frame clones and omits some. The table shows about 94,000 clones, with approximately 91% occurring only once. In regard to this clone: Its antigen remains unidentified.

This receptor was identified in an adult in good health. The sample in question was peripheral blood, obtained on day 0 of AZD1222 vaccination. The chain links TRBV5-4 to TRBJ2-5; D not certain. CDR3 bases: TGTGCCAGCAGCTTGGAGTACCAAGAGACCCAGTACTTC. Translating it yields CASSLEYQETQYF.